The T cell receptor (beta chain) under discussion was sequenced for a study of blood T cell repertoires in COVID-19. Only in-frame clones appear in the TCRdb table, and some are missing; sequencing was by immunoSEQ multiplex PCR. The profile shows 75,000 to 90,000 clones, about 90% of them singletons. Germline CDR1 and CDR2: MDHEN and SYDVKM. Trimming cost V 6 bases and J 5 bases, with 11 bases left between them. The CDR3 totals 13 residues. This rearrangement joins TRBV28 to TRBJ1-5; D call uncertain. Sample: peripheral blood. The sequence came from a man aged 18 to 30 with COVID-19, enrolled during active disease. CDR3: CASSLPGYQPQHF. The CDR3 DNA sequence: TGTGCCAGCAGCCTCCCGGGGTATCAGCCCCAGCATTTT.